This TCR beta chain was obtained from a study of T cell repertoires in cytomegalovirus infection. Germline V gene data show CDR1 as MGHRA and CDR2 as YSYEKL. The V end lost 1 base, the J end lost 3 bases, and 13 bases lay between the germline ends. This CDR3 comprises 15 residues. TCRdb analysed the reads with MiXCR anew, one entry per CDR3 protein. Seen here are roughly 500,000 distinct CDR3 sequences, approximately 17% observed once, and the top ten hold 20% to 30%. This clonotype was observed once. The source is a human donor in good health (CMV status not recorded). Some clones in this sample may be carry-over from other donors' samples. The chain is built from TRBV4-1 and TRBJ2-7; no reliable D call. Sequenced sample: CD8+ T cells from PBMCs. The CDR3: CASSQVPAAHYEQYF. The CDR3 DNA reads as TGCGCCAGCAGCCAAGTCCCCGCCGCCCACTACGAGCAGTACTTC.